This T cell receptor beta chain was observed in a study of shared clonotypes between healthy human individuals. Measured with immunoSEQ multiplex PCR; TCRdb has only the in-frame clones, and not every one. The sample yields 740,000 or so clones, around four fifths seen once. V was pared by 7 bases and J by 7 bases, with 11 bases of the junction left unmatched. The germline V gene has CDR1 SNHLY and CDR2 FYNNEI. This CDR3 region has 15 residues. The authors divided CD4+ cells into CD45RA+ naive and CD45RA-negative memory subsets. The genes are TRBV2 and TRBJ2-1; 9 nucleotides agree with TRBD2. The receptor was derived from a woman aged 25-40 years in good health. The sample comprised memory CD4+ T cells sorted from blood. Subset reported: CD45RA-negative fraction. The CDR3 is CASKTGTSSGNEQFF. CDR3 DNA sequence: TGTGCCAGCAAAACCGGGACTAGCTCGGGGAATGAGCAGTTCTTC.